The entry that follows covers one T cell receptor beta chain sequence. Its antigen is not identified. The sample comes from a study of type 1 and type 2 diabetes patients. Across the whole study: Samples came from type 1 diabetic, type 2 diabetic or nondiabetic people, recruited in China. General study points: Some HECs seen only in T1D might also appear in more T2D or control samples. Between type 2 diabetes and control samples, V and J usage averaged approximately 0.97 correlation.

Diabetic patients met standard criteria for type 1 or type 2 diabetes. Genomic DNA was the PCR template. Amplification of the beta chain CDR3 used 30 forward and 13 reverse multiplex primers. MiXCR, run by TCRdb on the multiplex PCR reads, gives a single entry per CDR3 protein. The data hold fewer than 300,000 distinct CDR3 sequences, with roughly 50% observed a single time. CDR1 is MDHEN, CDR2 SYDVKM, per germline. V was trimmed by 5 bases and J by 5 bases, leaving 15 bases between them. The CDR3 spans 14 residues. Sequenced input: peripheral blood mononuclear cells (PBMCs). V usage is TRBV28 and J usage is TRBJ2-5, with a tentative D call TRBD1 (8 bases). The clonotype originates from a man younger than 35 with type 2 diabetes. Here the CDR3 reads CASSKQGGVETQYF. CDR3 in DNA: TGTGCCAGCAGTAAACAGGGGGGGGTGGAGACCCAGTACTTC.